This is a list of T cell receptor beta chains from one sample in a study of T cell clonotyping in hematopoietic cell transplantation. Produced via immunoSEQ multiplex PCR; TCRdb's table is partial and in-frame only. The sample has about 45,000 clones; around 80% are singletons. Sequencing used peripheral blood mononuclear cells, obtained before stem cell transplant. All receptors come from a man aged 60-69 years with myelodysplastic syndrome. Some clones in this sample may be carry-over from other donors' samples. The CDR3 runs from the conserved cysteine through the conserved F or W. D genes are given only for firm matches. Clone sizes are given selectively: once, few, many, or a class where the clone is expanded.

d_call clone_size j_call v_call cdr3_nt cdr3_aa
TRBD1 - TRBJ2-7 TRBV9 TGTGCCAGCAGCGTAACGACAGGGGAGACCTACGAGCAGTACTTC CASSVTTGETYEQYF
- - TRBJ1-2 TRBV9 TGTGCCAGCAGCGTAGTCGACTCGGGCTATGGCTACACCTTC CASSVVDSGYGYTF
TRBD1 - TRBJ2-7 TRBV15 TGTGCCACCAGCAGAGATCAGGGACAGGGGACGTACGAGCAGTACTTC CATSRDQGQGTYEQYF
- - TRBJ2-3 TRBV5-1 TGCGCCAGCAGCTTGGAGGGAGATACGCAGTATTTT CASSLEGDTQYF
- - TRBJ1-1 TRBV4-3 TGCGCCAGCAGCCAGCTGGGCAGCATGAACACTGAAGCTTTCTTT CASSQLGSMNTEAFF
TRBD2 - TRBJ2-1 TRBV6-5 TGTGCCAGCAGTTACTCGCCCGGGGGGATCTACAATGAGCAGTTCTTC CASSYSPGGIYNEQFF
- - TRBJ1-1 TRBV2 TGTGCCAGCGGGGTTCAGGGAGGCACTGAAGCTTTCTTT CASGVQGGTEAFF
TRBD1 - TRBJ1-6 TRBV25-1 TGTGCCAGCAGTGTTGAGGGGGCCTCCTATAATTCACCCCTCCACTTT CASSVEGASYNSPLHF
- - TRBJ1-1 TRBV2 TGTGCCAGCAGTGAAGCGGGCAGGCACACTGAAGCTTTCTTT CASSEAGRHTEAFF
TRBD1 once TRBJ1-1 TRBV10-3 TGTGCCATCAGTGAGCGCACAGGGGTTACTGAAGCTTTCTTT CAISERTGVTEAFF
- - TRBJ2-7 TRBV2 TGTGCCAGCAGTAGGGCCTCTACCTACGAGCAGTACTTC CASSRASTYEQYF
- - TRBJ2-2 TRBV7-9 TGTGCCAGCCAACCGTGGACCGGGGAGCTGTTTTTT CASQPWTGELFF
- - TRBJ1-5 TRBV6-6 TGTGCCAGCAGAACCGACAGCTATAGCAATCAGCCCCAGCATTTT CASRTDSYSNQPQHF
TRBD2 - TRBJ2-7 TRBV6-5 TGTGCCAGCAGTCATAGACTAGCGGGGAGGCGGGAGCAGTACTTC CASSHRLAGRREQYF
TRBD1 - TRBJ1-6 TRBV30 TGTGCCTGGAGGGGGACAGGGCAATCTTCACCCCTCCACTTT CAWRGTGQSSPLHF
TRBD1 - TRBJ2-3 TRBV7-8 TGTGCCAGCAGCCCCCGGGACAGGGTGTCAGATACGCAGTATTTT CASSPRDRVSDTQYF
- - TRBJ1-3 TRBV9 TGTGCCAGCAGCGTAGCCGGTGGTGCGAGCTCTGGAAACACCATATATTTT CASSVAGGASSGNTIYF
TRBD1 - TRBJ1-3 TRBV11-2 TGTGCCAGCAGCTTAGACGGGTCACAGGGGGCGACTGGAAACACCATATATTTT CASSLDGSQGATGNTIYF
- - TRBJ2-7 TRBV9 TGTGCCAGCAGCGTAGATGAAGGCAGGGACTCCTACGAGCAGTACTTC CASSVDEGRDSYEQYF
- - TRBJ1-1 TRBV6-1 TGTGCCAGCCGGACCTCGAACACTGAAGCTTTCTTT CASRTSNTEAFF
TRBD2 - TRBJ2-3 TRBV10-3 TGTGCCATCAGTGAGGATACAGGACTAGCGGGGGGACGAGATACGCAGTATTTT CAISEDTGLAGGRDTQYF
- - TRBJ2-6 TRBV6-5 TGTGCCAGCAGTTACTCTACAGGGTTTGGGGCCAACGTCCTGACTTTC CASSYSTGFGANVLTF
- - TRBJ1-5 TRBV2 TGTGCCAGCAGTGAAGCGCAACAGGGCTTGAGGTCCCAGCATTTT CASSEAQQGLRSQHF
- - TRBJ1-1 TRBV30 TGTGCCTGGAGTGGGATGGTCAGGGTCACTGAAGCTTTCTTT CAWSGMVRVTEAFF
- - TRBJ1-2 TRBV28 TGTGCCACCAACGGGGGTACGTACAGGCTACTCTATGGCTACACCTTC CATNGGTYRLLYGYTF
- few TRBJ1-1 TRBV7-2 TGTGCCAGCAGCTTAATTGCAGGGTCCACTGAAGCTTTCTTT CASSLIAGSTEAFF
- - TRBJ2-5 TRBV29-1 TGCAGCGCCACAATGTGGGGGGAGACCCAGTACTTC CSATMWGETQYF
- - TRBJ2-1 TRBV30 TGTGCCTGGAGCTCCTCCCCAGGAACGGTCAACAATGAGCAGTTCTTC CAWSSSPGTVNNEQFF
- few TRBJ1-5 TRBV7-6 TGTGAAGGGGGGATGGATCAGCCCCAGCATTTT CEGGMDQPQHF
- few TRBJ1-2 TRBV7-6 TGTGCCAGCAGCCCGCTGGGGCGGGACTATGGCTACACCTTC CASSPLGRDYGYTF
TRBD1 - TRBJ1-5 TRBV28 TGTGCCAGCAGCCTCGGACAGGCAAATCAGCCCCAGCATTTT CASSLGQANQPQHF
- few TRBJ1-2 TRBV5-6 TGTGCCAGCAGCTTGTTTTTCATACCCCGGAACTATGGCTACACCTTC CASSLFFIPRNYGYTF
- - TRBJ1-5 TRBV6-1 TGTGCCACTCGAGGGGGGTGGGGCGGCAATCAGCCCCAGCATTTT CATRGGWGGNQPQHF
- few TRBJ1-3 TRBV18 TGTGCCAGCTCACCCCAGGGTCCTGGAAACACCATATATTTT CASSPQGPGNTIYF
- - TRBJ1-1 TRBV11-3 TGTGCCAGCAGCATAGGGGGGAACACTGAAGCTTTCTTT CASSIGGNTEAFF
- - TRBJ2-7 TRBV7-8 TGTGCCAGCAGCTTCTTTTGGGGGCAGGACGGTACCTACGAGCAGTACTTC CASSFFWGQDGTYEQYF
TRBD2 once TRBJ2-2 TRBV4-2 TGTGCCAGCAGCCAAGTCAGCCTAGCGGGGGGGTCGAACACCGGGGAGCTGTTTTTT CASSQVSLAGGSNTGELFF
- - TRBJ1-5 TRBV19 TGTGCCAGTAGGACGGATAGCAATCAGCCCCAGCATTTT CASRTDSNQPQHF
- once TRBJ1-5 TRBV2 TGTGCCAGCAGTGAGGGTCGGACACTATATAGCAATCAGCCCCAGCATTTT CASSEGRTLYSNQPQHF
- - TRBJ2-3 TRBV4-2 TGTGCCAGCAGCCAAGAATGGTCCGGGGGAAGGACAGATACGCAGTATTTT CASSQEWSGGRTDTQYF
- - TRBJ1-5 TRBV30 TGTGCCTGGGGGGCAGGCTTCATGGGACCCCAGCATTTT CAWGAGFMGPQHF
- - TRBJ2-2 TRBV28 TGTGCCAGCACCCTCGGTAGCGGCACCGGGGAGCTGTTTTTT CASTLGSGTGELFF
- - TRBJ2-7 TRBV6-5 TGTGCCAGCAGTAATGCCTGGGGCTACGAGCAGTACTTC CASSNAWGYEQYF
TRBD1 once TRBJ2-5 TRBV6-5 TGTGCCAGCAGTCGACTGGGACAGGGTGGGGAGACCCAGTACTTC CASSRLGQGGETQYF
- - TRBJ1-5 TRBV6-4 TGTGCCAGCAGTGACACTGCGGGGGTAGGCCAGCCCCAGCATTTT CASSDTAGVGQPQHF
TRBD1 - TRBJ1-3 TRBV7-2 TGTGCCAGCAGTCTCGGGACAGGGGTCGGAAACACCATATATTTT CASSLGTGVGNTIYF
TRBD1 once TRBJ2-1 TRBV5-3 TGTGCCAGAAGCCCACAGGGGAGATCCTACAATGAGCAGTTCTTC CARSPQGRSYNEQFF
- - TRBJ2-1 TRBV7-9 TGTGCCAGCAGCTTAGTCTGGTCCGGATTTAGCAATGAGCAGTTCTTC CASSLVWSGFSNEQFF
- few TRBJ1-4 TRBV5-6 TGTGCCAGCAGCTTGCAAACAGGGAACGTTGAGAAACTGTTTTTT CASSLQTGNVEKLFF
- - TRBJ2-1 TRBV4-3 TGCGCCAGCAGCCAAGATCTTATGAGGACAGCTCCCTACAATGAGCAGTTCTTC CASSQDLMRTAPYNEQFF
TRBD1 - TRBJ2-5 TRBV29-1 TGCAGCGTTGGGGACAGTAAAGAGACCCAGTACTTC CSVGDSKETQYF
- - TRBJ1-5 TRBV7-8 TGTGCCAGCAGCTTAGGGGCAGGGGAAGGGGCTCAGCCCCAGCATTTT CASSLGAGEGAQPQHF